Below are 13 T cell receptor beta chains sequenced from a single sample in a study of cytomegalovirus exposure and HLA in healthy donors. PCR amplification relied on 60 Vbeta primers (plus 13 Jbeta primers). Profiled with immunoSEQ multiplex PCR; TCRdb holds only in-frame clones, not every one. The profile shows 100,000 to 150,000 clones, just under 85% of them singletons. The specimen was PBMCs. These receptors originate from a boy under 10 years old in good health and CMV-seronegative.

The genes are TRBV13 and TRBJ2-3, with 10 bases lining up with TRBD2. V lost 0 bases and J lost 4; bases outside the gene matches: 7. The CDR3 contains 17 residues. Germline V CDR1 and CDR2: PRHDT, FYEKMQ (reference sequence). CDR3 sequence (DNA): TGTGCCAGCAGCTTAGGGGCTAGCGGGAGTCTTGCAGATACGCAGTATTTT. It encodes CASSLGASGSLADTQYF.

This clone was recorded once. V gene TRBV6-5 combines with J gene TRBJ2-7; 10 positions agree with TRBD1. Germline V lookup: CDR1 MNHEY, CDR2 SVGAGI. J was trimmed by 11 bases and V by 5 bases; bases with no gene match: 12. There are 14 residues in the CDR3. Here the CDR3 DNA reads TGTGCCAGCAGTGCCCGACAGGGGGCGGAAGGTAAGTACGTC. Amino acids: CASSARQGAEGKYV.

The count of this clone is one. The V gene is TRBV5-5, the J gene TRBJ2-7; no clear D gene. Germline-derived CDR1 and CDR2 are SGHKS and YYEKEE (reference sequence). This CDR3 spans 15 amino acids. Deletions cut 1 base from V and 2 bases from J, with 13 bases between. The CDR3 DNA reads as TGTGCCAGCAGCTTGACCTCCACAGCAACCTACGAGCAGTACGTC. It specifies CASSLTSTATYEQYV.

The chain joins TRBV29-1 to TRBJ2-1, with 10 bases identical to TRBD2. Looked up from germline, CDR1 is SQVTM and CDR2 is ANQGSEA. V was pared by 3 bases and J by 9 bases, with 11 bases of the junction left unmatched. This CDR3 contains 15 residues. The CDR3 sequence: CSVEGLIASGSEQFF. The CDR3 nucleotides are TGCAGCGTTGAGGGACTAATAGCTAGCGGGAGTGAGCAGTTCTTC.

The rearrangement uses TRBV11-2 and TRBJ1-6; 8 nucleotides match TRBD1. Per germline, CDR1 SGHAT and CDR2 FQNNGV. J was trimmed by 9 bases and V by 6 bases; bases with no gene match: 10. This CDR3 comprises 15 residues. This CDR3 reads CASRSGPGQASPLHF. Here the CDR3 DNA reads TGTGCCAGCAGATCGGGACCGGGACAGGCTTCACCCCTCCACTTT.

V usage is TRBV5-5 and J usage is TRBJ2-3; TRBD2 aligns across 9 bases. CDR1 is SGHKS and CDR2 is YYEKEE in the germline V gene (reference sequence). The CDR3 totals 16 residues. J lost 0 bases, V lost 4 bases, and 6 bases had no gene match. CDR3 sequence (DNA): TGTGCCAGCAGCCTTAGCGGGGGTCGGAGCACAGATACGCAGTATTTT. Its protein is CASSLSGGRSTDTQYF.

The chain uses TRBV6-4 and TRBJ2-1, with a possible D match to TRBD2 (5 bases). Germline CDR1 and CDR2: MRHNA and SNTAGT. This CDR3 spans 13 amino acids. V shed 3 bases and J shed 6 bases, with 9 bases lying between them. CDR3 in amino acids: CASSEEEVNEQFF. The DNA of the CDR3 is TGTGCCAGCAGTGAGGAGGAGGTCAATGAGCAGTTCTTC.

This chain links TRBV2 with TRBJ2-1; 12 positions match TRBD2. The germline V gene encodes CDR1 SNHLY and CDR2 FYNNEI. V was pared by 4 bases and J by 9 bases, with 10 bases of the junction left unmatched. The CDR3 runs 16 residues. The CDR3 region is CASSGLLAGGPAEQFF. As DNA, the CDR3 is TGTGCCAGCAGTGGCCTACTAGCGGGAGGTCCGGCTGAGCAGTTCTTC.

This chain joins TRBV15 and TRBJ2-5; 8 bases fit TRBD2. Germline V gene lookup returns CDR1 LNHNV and CDR2 YYDKDF (reference sequence). V lost 8 bases and J lost 4; bases outside the gene matches: 9. The CDR3 is 14 residues long. In DNA form, the CDR3 reads TGTGCCACCTCGACTAAAGGACTAGCAGAGACCCAGTACTTC. Translating it yields CATSTKGLAETQYF.

This chain links TRBV5-1 with TRBJ2-5, with a possible D match to TRBD2 (6 bases). The CDR3 length is 12 residues. Trimming took 5 bases from V and 3 from J, leaving 8 bases between them. The V gene's germline CDR1 is SGHRS and CDR2 YFSETQ. In DNA, the CDR3 is TGCGCCAGCAGGCCGGGGGAAGAGACCCAGTACTTC. Its protein product is CASRPGEETQYF.

The V gene is TRBV29-1, the J gene TRBJ1-3; the match to TRBD1 covers 7 bases. The V and J ends lost 4 bases and 1 base, in that order; junction bases with no gene match: 1. Per germline, CDR1 SQVTM and CDR2 ANQGSEA. This CDR3 contains 13 residues. CDR3 loop: CSVGDSSGNTIYF. The CDR3 DNA reads as TGCAGCGTTGGGGACAGTTCTGGAAACACCATATATTTT.

J is TRBJ2-1 and V is TRBV4-2, with 7 bases that match TRBD2. CDR3 length: 16 amino acids. CDR1 LGHNA and CDR2 YNFKEQ come from the germline V gene. Trimming cost V 1 base and J 7 bases; bases outside gene matches: 10. Here the CDR3 DNA reads TGTGCCAGCAGCCAAGGCGGTGGGACTAACGGGAATGAGCAGTTCTTC. This gives the protein CASSQGGGTNGNEQFF.

The chain has TRBV27 and TRBJ2-7; no definite D call. This CDR3 is built from 18 residues. Germline CDR1 reads MNHEY; CDR2 reads SMNVEV (reference sequence). V lost 4 bases and J 4 bases, leaving 26 bases between the germline ends. The CDR3 DNA is TGTGCCAGCAGTTACGCTAGGAGCCGGCTCCGCGCCACATACGAGCAGTACGTC. This encodes CASSYARSRLRATYEQYV.